This record covers a single T cell receptor beta chain. Between the trimmed V and J ends, which lost 3 bases and 4 bases, there was a span of 14 bases. The V gene's germline CDR1 is SGHNT and CDR2 YYREEE (reference sequence). The CDR3 totals 15 residues. The data stem from a study of blood T cell repertoires in COVID-19. Study context: Sources were T cells, B-cell-depleted T cells, or PBMCs; the material itself was cDNA or gDNA.

TCRdb's copy holds only in-frame clones and misses some; the assay was immunoSEQ multiplex PCR. The table includes roughly 230,000 clones, around 82% detected once. The TCR comes from a man in his fifties with active or convalescent COVID-19. V usage is TRBV5-4 and J usage is TRBJ2-1; D possibly corresponds to TRBD1 (6 bases). The sample consisted of peripheral blood. The CDR3 DNA reads TGTGCCAGCAGCTGGGGGCCCGAACCGTACAATGAGCAGTTCTTC. Encoded protein: CASSWGPEPYNEQFF.